Listed below are T cell receptor beta chains from one sample, sequenced in a study of T cell changes during pregnancy in multiple sclerosis. The method was immunoSEQ multiplex PCR; TCRdb's version includes in-frame clones alone and lacks a portion of them. The table shows about 74,000 clones, with approximately 90% occurring only once. Sequences were derived from peripheral blood, sampled before pregnancy. The receptors were gathered from a female donor with multiple sclerosis, enrolled in a pregnancy study. Each CDR3 is given with its conserved first and last residue. The D gene is left open where the match is weak. Rows may omit the clone size; those that give it use once, few, many or a size class.

size,D,V,J,DNA,CDR3
many,-,TRBV6-1,TRBJ2-7,TGTGCCAGCAGTGCAGGGGCCTACGAGCAGTACTTC,CASSAGAYEQYF
-,-,TRBV5-5,TRBJ1-1,TGTGCCAGCAGACATACTTCCGGGGAGACTGAAGCTTTCTTT,CASRHTSGETEAFF
-,TRBD1,TRBV6-6,TRBJ2-2,TGTGCCAGCAGTCCGGGACAGGGGGCCGGGGAGCTGTTTTTT,CASSPGQGAGELFF
-,TRBD2,TRBV5-4,TRBJ2-1,TGTGCCAGCAGCTTGGTTGGTAGCGGGCCCTCCTACAATGAGCAGTTCTTC,CASSLVGSGPSYNEQFF
-,TRBD2,TRBV7-9,TRBJ2-1,TGTGCCAGCAGCTTTTCTAGCGGGAGGGGATATGAGCAGTTCTTC,CASSFSSGRGYEQFF
once,TRBD1,TRBV7-3,TRBJ2-3,TGTGCCAGCAGCTTAGAGACAGGGGTAGGTAGGGATACGCAGTATTTT,CASSLETGVGRDTQYF
-,TRBD1,TRBV18,TRBJ1-1,TGTGCCAGCTCACATGGACAGGGCGGGGCTGAAGCTTTCTTT,CASSHGQGGAEAFF
-,TRBD1,TRBV25-1,TRBJ2-7,TGTGCCAGCAGTGAAGCAGCCACCTCGACAGGGTCCTACGAGCAGTACTTC,CASSEAATSTGSYEQYF
-,TRBD2,TRBV19,TRBJ2-2,TGTGCCACCGCATCATTCCGGGACTACCAAAACACCGGGGAGCTGTTTTTT,CATASFRDYQNTGELFF
once,TRBD2,TRBV5-4,TRBJ2-5,TGTGCCAGCAGCTTGGTTAGCGGGGGTTCCGGGACCCAGTACTTC,CASSLVSGGSGTQYF
-,-,TRBV19,TRBJ2-7,TGTGCCAGTACCTCCTCCTACGAGCAGTACTTC,CASTSSYEQYF
once,-,TRBV30,TRBJ1-2,TGTGCCTGGACCTTAGGATTGGGGGGTGGTGGCTACACCTTC,CAWTLGLGGGGYTF
-,TRBD2,TRBV10-2,TRBJ2-5,TGCGCCACCTCTAGCGGGCTAGGGGCCCAGTACTTC,CATSSGLGAQYF
-,TRBD1,TRBV27,TRBJ1-5,TGTGCCAGCAGGGTGGACAGGGTCCAGCCCCAGCATTTT,CASRVDRVQPQHF
-,-,TRBV9,TRBJ1-5,TGTGCCAGTTCTTCCGGGGATCAGCCCCAGCATTTT,CASSSGDQPQHF
-,TRBD2,TRBV7-6,TRBJ2-1,TGTGCCAGCAGCACAACAACGGGAGCTAGCGGGTTTTACAATGAGCAGTTCTTC,CASSTTTGASGFYNEQFF
-,TRBD1,TRBV10-2,TRBJ1-1,TGCGCCAGTACGGGACAGGGTCCCACTGAAGCTTTCTTT,CASTGQGPTEAFF
-,-,TRBV7-2,TRBJ2-5,TGTGCCAGCAGCCCCCAATCGGGTGCGGGGGAGACCCAGTACTTC,CASSPQSGAGETQYF
-,TRBD1,TRBV9,TRBJ1-6,TGTGCCAGCAGCGTAGGACCGACAGGGCGGAATTCACCCCTCCACTTT,CASSVGPTGRNSPLHF
-,-,TRBV27,TRBJ2-1,TGTGCCAGCAAACAGGGCCATGAGCAGTTCTTC,CASKQGHEQFF
-,-,TRBV6-1,TRBJ2-1,TGTGCCAGCAGTACAGCGGAGTACAATGAGCAGTTCTTC,CASSTAEYNEQFF
once,TRBD1,TRBV27,TRBJ2-7,TGTGCCAGCAGCCTCACAGGGGAAGGGTTTCGGGCCTACGAGCAGTACTTC,CASSLTGEGFRAYEQYF
-,-,TRBV5-3,TRBJ2-3,TGTGCCAGAAGGCCCGGGGGAGTCACAGATACGCAGTATTTT,CARRPGGVTDTQYF
-,TRBD1,TRBV2,TRBJ2-3,TGTGCCAGCAGGGCCGGGACAGCTAGCACAGATACGCAGTATTTT,CASRAGTASTDTQYF
-,-,TRBV30,TRBJ2-1,TGTGCCTGGGAGGACGGGGTTGGCAGGGGCCAATTATTTGAACTATACAATGAGCAGTTCTTC,CAWEDGVGRGQLFELYNEQFF
-,TRBD1,TRBV30,TRBJ2-3,TGTGCCTGGAGTGTTGAGACAGGGGATACAGATACGCAGTATTTT,CAWSVETGDTDTQYF
-,TRBD2,TRBV18,TRBJ2-2,TGTGCCAGCTCACCACGTACTAGCGGGAACACCGGGGAGCTGTTTTTT,CASSPRTSGNTGELFF
-,TRBD1,TRBV4-1,TRBJ1-2,TGCGCCAGCGGCCGGGACAGAGAATATGGCTACACCTTC,CASGRDREYGYTF
-,-,TRBV9,TRBJ2-3,TGTGCCAGCAGCCCCGACGGGAATACGCAGTATTTT,CASSPDGNTQYF
-,TRBD1,TRBV18,TRBJ2-2,TGTGCCAGCTCGGGACAGGGTGGAACCGGGGAGCTGTTTTTT,CASSGQGGTGELFF
few,-,TRBV19,TRBJ2-2,TGTGCCAGTAGGCGGCTAACCGGGGAGCTGTTTTTT,CASRRLTGELFF
once,-,TRBV19,TRBJ2-1,TGTGCCAGCAACCCTTGGGGGACGGACAGATACAATGAGCAGTTCTTC,CASNPWGTDRYNEQFF
-,-,TRBV25-1,TRBJ2-3,TGTGCCAGCAGAGGGGCGGAGCGCACAGATACGCAGTATTTT,CASRGAERTDTQYF
-,-,TRBV19,TRBJ2-7,TGTGCCAGTAGTATAGCCGACGGGTACGAGCAGTACTTC,CASSIADGYEQYF
-,TRBD2,TRBV5-1,TRBJ2-3,TGCGCCAGCTCCATGGGGGGGTACACAGATACGCAGTATTTT,CASSMGGYTDTQYF
-,-,TRBV28,TRBJ2-6,TGTGCCAGCAGTTTATTCTGGGACACCTCTGGGGCCAACGTCCTGACTTTC,CASSLFWDTSGANVLTF
-,-,TRBV6-6,TRBJ2-1,TGTGCCAGCATTTCATGGGACCAGGGGTTGCCTGAGCAGTTCTTC,CASISWDQGLPEQFF
-,TRBD2,TRBV5-8,TRBJ2-2,TGTGCCAGCAGCTTGGGTCTAGCGGGGGACACCGGGGAGCTGTTTTTT,CASSLGLAGDTGELFF
-,TRBD1,TRBV6-1,TRBJ2-3,TGTGCCAGCAATCCGGGACAGGGGGCCTCAGATACGCAGTATTTT,CASNPGQGASDTQYF
-,-,TRBV20-1,TRBJ1-1,TGCAGTGCTTACAGGACTGAAGCTTTCTTT,CSAYRTEAFF
-,-,TRBV11-2,TRBJ1-1,TGTGCCAGCAGCTCCACGGTGAACACTGAAGCTTTCTTT,CASSSTVNTEAFF
few,-,TRBV19,TRBJ1-3,TGTGCCAGTACTCACCCAGGGGCAGGAAACACCATATATTTT,CASTHPGAGNTIYF
-,-,TRBV5-1,TRBJ1-2,TGCGCCAGCAGCTTGGCCGTACCGCGACAAGGTTACGGCTACACCTTC,CASSLAVPRQGYGYTF